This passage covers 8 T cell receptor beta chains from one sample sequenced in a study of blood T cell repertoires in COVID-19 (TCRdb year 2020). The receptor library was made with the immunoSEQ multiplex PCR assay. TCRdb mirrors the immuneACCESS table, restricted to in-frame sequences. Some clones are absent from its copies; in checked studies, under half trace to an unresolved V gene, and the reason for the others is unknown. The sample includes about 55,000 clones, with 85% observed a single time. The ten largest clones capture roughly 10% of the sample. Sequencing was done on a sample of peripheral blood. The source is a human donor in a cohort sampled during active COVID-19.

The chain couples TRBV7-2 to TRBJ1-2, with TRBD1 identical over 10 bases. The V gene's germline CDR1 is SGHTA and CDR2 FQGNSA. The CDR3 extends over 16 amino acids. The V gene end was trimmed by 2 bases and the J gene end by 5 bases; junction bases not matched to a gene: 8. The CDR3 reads CASSLPGTGEGYGYTF. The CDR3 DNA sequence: TGTGCCAGCAGCTTACCCGGGACAGGGGAAGGGTATGGCTACACCTTC.

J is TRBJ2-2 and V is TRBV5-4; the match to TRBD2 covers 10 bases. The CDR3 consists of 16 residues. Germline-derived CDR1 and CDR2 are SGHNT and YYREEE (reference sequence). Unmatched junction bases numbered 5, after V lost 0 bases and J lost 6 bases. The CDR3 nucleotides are TGTGCCAGCAGCTTGGGGGCTAGCGGGAGATCCGGGGAGCTGTTTTTT. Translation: CASSLGASGRSGELFF.

For the CDR3, the DNA is TGCGCCAGCAGCTTGCGGGAGGGCGTCTACAATGAGCAGTTCTTC. It encodes CASSLREGVYNEQFF. This chain joins TRBV5-1 and TRBJ2-1; 8 nucleotides agree with TRBD2. Germline assignment: CDR1 SGHRS and CDR2 YFSETQ. J was trimmed by 3 bases and V by 1 base; bases with no gene match: 3. This CDR3 is 15 amino acids long.

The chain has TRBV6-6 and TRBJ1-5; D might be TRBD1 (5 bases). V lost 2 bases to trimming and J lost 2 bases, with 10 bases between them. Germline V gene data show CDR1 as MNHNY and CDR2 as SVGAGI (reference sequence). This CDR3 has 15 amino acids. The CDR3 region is CASSYGRGGNQPQHF. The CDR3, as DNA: TGTGCCAGCAGTTACGGAAGGGGTGGCAATCAGCCCCAGCATTTT.

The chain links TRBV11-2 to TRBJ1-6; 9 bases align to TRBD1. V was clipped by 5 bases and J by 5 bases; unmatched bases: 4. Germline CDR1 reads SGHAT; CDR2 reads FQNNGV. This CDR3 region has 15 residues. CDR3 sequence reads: CASSPRTGDNSPLHF. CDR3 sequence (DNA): TGTGCCAGCAGCCCTCGGACAGGGGATAATTCACCCCTCCACTTT. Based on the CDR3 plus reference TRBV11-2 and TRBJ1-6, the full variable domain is EAGVAQSPRYKIIEKRQSVAFWCNPISGHATLYWYQQILGQGPKLLIQFQNNGVVDDSQLPKDRFSAERLKGVDSTLKIQPAKLEDSAVYLCASSPRTGDNSPLHFGNGTRLTVT.

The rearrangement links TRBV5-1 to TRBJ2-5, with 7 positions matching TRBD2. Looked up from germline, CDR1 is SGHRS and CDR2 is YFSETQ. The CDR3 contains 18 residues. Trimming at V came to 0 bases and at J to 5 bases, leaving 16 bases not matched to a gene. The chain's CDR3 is CASSLVRGGLYSGETQYF. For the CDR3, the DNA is TGCGCCAGCAGCTTGGTGCGGGGAGGGCTCTACTCGGGTGAGACCCAGTACTTC.

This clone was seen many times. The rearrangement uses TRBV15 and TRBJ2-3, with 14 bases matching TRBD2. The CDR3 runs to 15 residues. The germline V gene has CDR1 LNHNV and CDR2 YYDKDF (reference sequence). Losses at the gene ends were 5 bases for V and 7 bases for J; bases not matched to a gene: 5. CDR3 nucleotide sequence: TGTGCCACCAGCCCGACTAGCGGGAGGGTAAATACGCAGTATTTT. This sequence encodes CATSPTSGRVNTQYF.

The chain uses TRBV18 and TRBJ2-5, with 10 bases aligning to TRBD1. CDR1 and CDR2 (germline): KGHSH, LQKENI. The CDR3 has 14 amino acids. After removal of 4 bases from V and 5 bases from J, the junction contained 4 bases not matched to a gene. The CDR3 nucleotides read TGTGCCAGCTCACGACAGGGGGCACGGGAGACCCAGTACTTC. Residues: CASSRQGARETQYF.